Shown below are 25 T cell receptor beta chains from a single sample sequenced in a study of cytotoxic CD8 clonotypes in ibrutinib-treated CLL. Profiling relied on immunoSEQ multiplex PCR, and the TCRdb table lists in-frame clones only, not all of them. The sample carries 190,000 or so clones, roughly 72% recorded once. The sequencing here drew on PBMCs, taken after 24 months of ibrutinib treatment. These receptors were taken from a human donor with chronic lymphocytic leukemia.

This clone has just one count. V gene TRBV7-3 combines with J gene TRBJ2-7; TRBD2 agrees at 9 bases. The trim removed 1 base at V and 3 bases at J, leaving 7 bases unmatched. Germline V CDR1 and CDR2: SGHTA, FQGTGA. CDR3 length: 16 residues. This CDR3 is CASSLIWRAGGYEQYF. CDR3 nucleotide sequence: TGTGCCAGCAGCTTAATATGGAGAGCGGGAGGCTACGAGCAGTACTTC.

The chain couples TRBV28 to TRBJ2-7; 8 bases agree with TRBD2. With 5 bases clipped from V and 4 bases from J, the junction kept 10 bases outside the gene matches. The CDR3 has 15 amino acids. Germline V gives CDR1 MDHEN, CDR2 SYDVKM. In DNA, the CDR3 is TGTGCCAGCAGTCCGACCGGGACTAGTGTGTACGAGCAGTACTTC. It specifies CASSPTGTSVYEQYF. Based on the CDR3 plus reference TRBV28 and TRBJ2-7, the full variable domain is DVKVTQSSRYLVKRTGEKVFLECVQDMDHENMFWYRQDPGLGLRLIYFSYDVKMKEKGDIPEGYSVSREKKERFSLILESASTNQTSMYLCASSPTGTSVYEQYFGPGTRLTVT.

This rearrangement joins TRBV5-4 to TRBJ2-7; tentative D call: TRBD1 (5 bases). V shed 2 bases and J shed 6 bases, with 18 bases lying between them. The CDR3 runs to 15 residues. Germline assignment: CDR1 SGHNT and CDR2 YYREEE (reference sequence). CDR3 protein: CASSFDLWQGGEQYF. The CDR3 nucleotides are TGTGCCAGCAGCTTCGATCTGTGGCAGGGTGGCGAGCAGTACTTC.

This chain connects TRBV10-3 to TRBJ2-1; 10 bases agree with TRBD2. CDR3 length: 18 residues. Germline trimming cut 11 bases from V and 2 bases from J; bases unmatched to any gene: 18. Germline loops: CDR1 ENHRY, CDR2 SYGVKD. CDR3 protein: CAPPYGLAGVGTYNEQFF. The DNA of the CDR3 is TGTGCCCCTCCATATGGGCTAGCGGGAGTTGGGACCTACAATGAGCAGTTCTTC.

This chain connects TRBV9 to TRBJ2-7; 7 bases are shared with TRBD2. There are 16 residues in the CDR3. With V trimmed by 4 bases and J by 2 bases, 12 bases remained unmatched. CDR1 and CDR2 (germline): SGDLS, YYNGEE. The CDR3 DNA follows: TGTGCCAGCAGCCCACGGGCGGGAGCATTAACCTACGAGCAGTACTTC. It specifies CASSPRAGALTYEQYF.

The genes are TRBV5-1 and TRBJ2-7; 8 bases are shared with TRBD2. With V trimmed by 2 bases and J by 2 bases, 15 bases remained unmatched. Per germline, CDR1 SGHRS and CDR2 YFSETQ. The CDR3 consists of 18 residues. The CDR3, as DNA: TGCGCCAGCAGCTTCCTACCCGGGACTAGGGATCTACCCTACGAGCAGTACTTC. This sequence encodes CASSFLPGTRDLPYEQYF.

The genes are TRBV29-1 and TRBJ2-3, with 12 positions matching TRBD2. The CDR3 is 15 residues long. V shed 4 bases, J shed 1 base, and the junction held 3 bases outside the gene matches. Germline CDR1 and CDR2: SQVTM and ANQGSEA. CDR3 DNA sequence: TGCAGCGTTGCGGCTAGCGGGAGGGGCACAGATACGCAGTATTTT. Protein: CSVAASGRGTDTQYF.

This sequence joins TRBV5-4 and TRBJ1-5; TRBD1 matches at 9 bases. The CDR3 is made up of 15 amino acids. The V gene end was trimmed by 5 bases and the J gene end by 3 bases; junction bases not matched to a gene: 6. Per the germline V gene, CDR1 is SGHNT and CDR2 is YYREEE (reference sequence). CDR3 coding DNA: TGTGCCAGCAGTCCGGACAGGGGAAACAATCAGCCCCAGCATTTT. Translation: CASSPDRGNNQPQHF.

V gene TRBV7-2 combines with J gene TRBJ2-7, with D unresolved. The CDR3 consists of 13 residues. Trimming cost V 1 base and J 3 bases, with 7 bases left between them. Germline V gene sequence: CDR1 SGHTA, CDR2 FQGNSA. The CDR3 spells CASSLVQDYEQYF. CDR3 nucleotides: TGTGCCAGCAGCTTAGTACAAGACTACGAGCAGTACTTC.

The chain employs TRBV15 and TRBJ2-7; 10 nucleotides agree with TRBD2. CDR1 LNHNV and CDR2 YYDKDF come from the germline V gene (reference sequence). This CDR3 is 16 amino acids long. V lost 5 bases to trimming and J lost 0 bases; unmatched junction nucleotides: 7. CDR3 sequence: CATSDQGLAYSYEQYF. The DNA of the CDR3 is TGTGCCACCAGCGACCAGGGACTAGCGTACTCCTACGAGCAGTACTTC.

This chain connects TRBV29-1 to TRBJ2-5; 7 bases map to TRBD2. The CDR3 runs 13 residues. Germline V gene sequence: CDR1 SQVTM, CDR2 ANQGSEA. The trim removed 4 bases at V and 5 bases at J, leaving 7 bases unmatched. CDR3 bases: TGCAGCGTTGGGAGGGAGGGCCTGGAGACCCAGTACTTC. Translation: CSVGREGLETQYF.

The J gene is TRBJ1-2, the V gene TRBV4-1, with D perhaps matching TRBD1 (6 bases). The CDR3 has 14 amino acids. V lost 6 bases to trimming and J lost 8 bases, with 19 bases between them. Germline CDR1 reads MGHRA; CDR2 reads YSYEKL. DNA for the CDR3: TGCGCCAGCAGTATACATTCCAGGGGCGGGGGCTACACCTTC. This sequence encodes CASSIHSRGGGYTF.

V and J are TRBV5-1 and TRBJ2-1, with 7 bases matching TRBD2. Looked up from germline, CDR1 is SGHRS and CDR2 is YFSETQ. The CDR3 consists of 15 residues. V shed 0 bases, J shed 6 bases, and the junction held 6 bases outside the gene matches. CDR3 nucleotides: TGCGCCAGCAGCTTGGTTGCGGGAGATTCCAATGAGCAGTTCTTC. Its protein product is CASSLVAGDSNEQFF.

The sample holds one count of this clone. This chain uses TRBV11-2 with TRBJ2-3; D is ambiguous. CDR3 length: 14 residues. The V gene lost 0 bases and the J gene lost 3 bases, with 7 bases spanning the gap. Germline CDR1 reads SGHAT; CDR2 reads FQNNGV. CDR3 in DNA: TGTGCCAGCAGCTTAGATCTGGGAACAGATACGCAGTATTTT. Protein sequence: CASSLDLGTDTQYF.

This clone was observed once. V usage is TRBV7-2 and J usage is TRBJ1-5; 7 bases line up with TRBD1. The J segment lost 5 bases and the V segment lost 6 bases, leaving 4 bases of the junction unmatched. Germline CDR1 reads SGHTA; CDR2 reads FQGNSA. The CDR3 sequence is 13 residues long. CDR3 sequence: CASSGQADQPQHF. The CDR3 DNA reads TGTGCCAGCAGTGGACAGGCCGATCAGCCCCAGCATTTT.

The V and J genes are TRBV6-6 and TRBJ1-2; weak D call: TRBD1 (6 bases). The CDR3 totals 15 residues. Germline V lookup: CDR1 MNHNY, CDR2 SVGAGI (reference sequence). V was pared by 5 bases and J by 0 bases, with 13 bases between. The CDR3: CASSRQALANYGYTF. Written as DNA, the CDR3 is TGTGCCAGCAGTAGACAGGCGTTAGCTAACTATGGCTACACCTTC.

This chain joins TRBV7-9 and TRBJ2-2, with D maybe TRBD1 (5 bases). The CDR3 sequence is 16 residues long. From germline, CDR1 is SEHNR and CDR2 FQNEAQ (reference sequence). Trimming took 4 bases from V and 3 from J, leaving 15 bases between them. CDR3 amino acids: CASSSAVQGYTGELFF. The CDR3 bases are TGTGCCAGCAGCTCCGCAGTCCAGGGCTACACCGGGGAGCTGTTTTTT. The whole variable domain, remainder taken from reference TRBV7-9 and TRBJ2-2, is DTGVSQNPRHKITKRGQNVTFRCDPISEHNRLYWYRQTLGQGPEFLTYFQNEAQLEKSRLLSDRFSAERPKGSFSTLEIQRTEQGDSAMYLCASSSAVQGYTGELFFGEGSRLTVL.

The V call is TRBV29-1, the J call TRBJ2-4; D is unresolved. V shed 4 bases and J shed 7 bases, with 11 bases lying between them. Germline CDR1 reads SQVTM; CDR2 reads ANQGSEA. The CDR3 length is 12 residues. The CDR3, as DNA: TGCAGCGTTGGTGGGGATTTCAACATTCAGTACTTC. Protein product: CSVGGDFNIQYF.

This clone was seen more than once but under ten times. This chain connects TRBV19 to TRBJ1-1; D is possibly TRBD1 (6 bases). CDR1 LNHDA and CDR2 SQIVND come from the germline V gene (reference sequence). Trimming took off 6 bases at V and 6 bases at J, with 17 bases between the two ends. This CDR3 contains 14 residues. The DNA for the CDR3 is TGTGCCAGTAGCCCTGGTGGGGGCGTCCCTGAAGCTTTCTTT. Its protein is CASSPGGGVPEAFF.

This clone came up a few times. The J gene is TRBJ1-1, the V gene TRBV7-9; D not resolved. Deletions cut 4 bases from V and 1 base from J, with 13 bases between. CDR1 and CDR2 (germline): SEHNR, FQNEAQ (reference sequence). The CDR3 sequence is 15 residues long. In nucleotides, the CDR3 is TGTGCCAGCAGCTCAGGCCGACACCAGAACACTGAAGCTTTCTTT. Protein product: CASSSGRHQNTEAFF.

This clone appeared a few times. The chain combines TRBV28 with TRBJ1-2; D is uncertain. V was trimmed by 6 bases and J by 7 bases, leaving 9 bases between them. In germline, CDR1 is MDHEN, CDR2 SYDVKM. The CDR3 runs to 11 residues. CDR3 residues: CASSWSGGYTF. CDR3 bases: TGTGCCAGCAGCTGGTCGGGTGGCTACACCTTC.

The chain carries TRBV11-2 and TRBJ2-1, with 9 bases that match TRBD2. J was trimmed by 8 bases and V by 5 bases; bases with no gene match: 13. Germline CDR1 and CDR2: SGHAT and FQNNGV. CDR3 length: 16 residues. Written as DNA, the CDR3 is TGTGCCAGCAGCCCGATGGGTAGCGGGAGAGTCTATGAGCAGTTCTTC. Translating it yields CASSPMGSGRVYEQFF.

The chain is built from TRBV9 and TRBJ2-1; TRBD1 is a possible D gene (7 bases). Germline CDR1 SGDLS, CDR2 YYNGEE. V lost 0 bases and J 5 bases, leaving 15 bases between the germline ends. This CDR3 contains 16 residues. DNA of the CDR3: TGTGCCAGCAGCGTAGGTCTCAGGGGGGCGGACAATGAGCAGTTCTTC. It translates to CASSVGLRGADNEQFF.

In its sample, this clone was seen a few times. The chain links TRBV6-1 to TRBJ2-6; TRBD1 aligns across 7 bases. This CDR3 has 15 amino acids. V lost 7 bases, J lost 2 bases, and 5 bases stayed unmatched. Germline loops: CDR1 MNHNS, CDR2 SASEGT. The CDR3 DNA follows: TGTGCCAGCACCTCGGACAGGACTGGGGCCAACGTCCTGACTTTC. Translated, it gives CASTSDRTGANVLTF.

The rearrangement joins TRBV28 to TRBJ1-2; D perhaps matches TRBD1 (6 bases). CDR1 MDHEN and CDR2 SYDVKM come from the germline V gene. The V gene lost 3 bases and the J gene lost 12 bases, with 14 bases spanning the gap. The CDR3 runs 12 residues. The CDR3 is CASSLTQGQNTF. Here the CDR3 DNA reads TGTGCCAGCAGTTTGACTCAGGGGCAAAACACCTTC.